This is a list of T cell receptor beta chains from one sample in a study of OX40 agonist ivuxolimab in advanced cancers. Measured with immunoSEQ multiplex PCR; TCRdb has only the in-frame clones, and not every one. Here the sample spans 70,000 or so clones, about three quarters being singletons. The specimen was CD4+ or CD8+ T cells sorted from blood, collected in a trial of the OX40 agonist ivuxolimab. The receptors were gathered from an adult with an advanced solid tumor such as melanoma, head and neck, liver or kidney cancer. CDR3s include the opening cysteine and the closing phenylalanine or tryptophan. D genes are given only for firm matches. Size is omitted from some rows. Given values are once, few, many or a class for expanded clones.

size: .; J: TRBJ2-2; V: TRBV11-3; D: .; length: 14; DNA: TGTGCCAGCAGCTTAGAGGGACTCGCCGGGGAGCTGTTTTTT; CDR3: CASSLEGLAGELFF
size: .; J: TRBJ2-3; V: TRBV18; D: .; length: 12; DNA: TGTGCCAGCTCCGGCGGCACAGATACGCAGTATTTT; CDR3: CASSGGTDTQYF
size: once; J: TRBJ1-1; V: TRBV14; D: .; length: 13; DNA: TGTGCCAGCAGCCAAACGGGGAACACTGAAGCTTTCTTT; CDR3: CASSQTGNTEAFF
size: .; J: TRBJ2-1; V: TRBV1; D: .; length: 15; DNA: TGCACCAGCAGAGGACTAGCGGGAGTCTTGAATGAGCAGTTCTTC; CDR3: CTSRGLAGVLNEQFF
size: once; J: TRBJ2-7; V: TRBV2; D: TRBD2; length: 13; DNA: TGTGCCAGTACTAGCGGGAGGGCCTACGAGCAGTACTTC; CDR3: CASTSGRAYEQYF
size: .; J: TRBJ1-4; V: TRBV5-1; D: TRBD1; length: 15; DNA: TGCGCCAGCAGCTCCACAGGGGGGGGTAATGAAAAACTGTTTTTT; CDR3: CASSSTGGGNEKLFF
size: .; J: TRBJ2-3; V: TRBV7-3; D: .; length: 17; DNA: TGTGCCAGCAGCTTAGGGTGGGGAGATGGGGACACAGATACGCAGTATTTT; CDR3: CASSLGWGDGDTDTQYF
size: .; J: TRBJ2-1; V: TRBV5-4; D: TRBD2; length: 15; DNA: TGTGCCAGCAGCTTGAAAGCGGGGTCCTACAATGAGCAGTTCTTC; CDR3: CASSLKAGSYNEQFF
size: .; J: TRBJ2-6; V: TRBV6-1; D: .; length: 16; DNA: TGTGCCAGCAGTGAATCACAGGGCTCTGGGGCCAACGTCCTGACTTTC; CDR3: CASSESQGSGANVLTF
size: once; J: TRBJ1-5; V: TRBV27; D: TRBD1; length: 14; DNA: TGTGCCAGCAGTTTAAGACAGGGATATCAGCCCCAGCATTTT; CDR3: CASSLRQGYQPQHF
size: .; J: TRBJ1-5; V: TRBV29-1; D: .; length: 13; DNA: TGCAGCGTTGGGAGGGGGACCGATCAGCCCCAGCATTTT; CDR3: CSVGRGTDQPQHF
size: once; J: TRBJ1-5; V: TRBV18; D: TRBD1; length: 14; DNA: TGTGCCAGCTCACTAACAGGGGGCGATCAGCCCCAGCATTTT; CDR3: CASSLTGGDQPQHF
size: .; J: TRBJ2-3; V: TRBV30; D: .; length: 14; DNA: TGTGCCTGGAGTCGCAGCCGCGGCGGAGATACGCAGTATTTT; CDR3: CAWSRSRGGDTQYF
size: .; J: TRBJ2-1; V: TRBV29-1; D: .; length: 14; DNA: TGCAGCGTTTACACCCTTAGGTCCGTCAATGAGCAGTTCTTC; CDR3: CSVYTLRSVNEQFF
size: .; J: TRBJ1-1; V: TRBV2; D: .; length: 16; DNA: TGTGCCAGCAGTGATGAACAGGCGCTAAGGGGCACTGAAGCTTTCTTT; CDR3: CASSDEQALRGTEAFF
size: .; J: TRBJ2-3; V: TRBV29-1; D: TRBD2; length: 16; DNA: TGCAGCGTTCCGGGACTAGCGGGAGGGCTCACAGATACGCAGTATTTT; CDR3: CSVPGLAGGLTDTQYF
size: .; J: TRBJ2-2; V: TRBV25-1; D: TRBD2; length: 17; DNA: TGTGCCAGCAGTGACTCACTTGGGACTAGCGAGGCCGGGGAGCTGTTTTTT; CDR3: CASSDSLGTSEAGELFF
size: .; J: TRBJ1-4; V: TRBV5-4; D: .; length: 14; DNA: TGTGCCAGCAGCCAAGATACATTGAATGAAAAACTGTTTTTT; CDR3: CASSQDTLNEKLFF
size: .; J: TRBJ1-2; V: TRBV5-6; D: TRBD1; length: 13; DNA: TGTGCCAGCAGCAGGGACAGGGGGGCTGGCTACACCTTC; CDR3: CASSRDRGAGYTF
size: once; J: TRBJ1-1; V: TRBV23-1; D: TRBD1; length: 19; DNA: TGCGCCAGCAGTCAAGGACAGGGGGCGATACAGGGGATGAACACTGAAGCTTTCTTT; CDR3: CASSQGQGAIQGMNTEAFF
size: few; J: TRBJ2-5; V: TRBV28; D: .; length: 13; DNA: TGTGCCAGCAGTTTAGCGTACCAAGAGACCCAGTACTTC; CDR3: CASSLAYQETQYF
size: .; J: TRBJ1-4; V: TRBV4-2; D: .; length: 16; DNA: TGTGCCAGCAGCCGAACCAGGGGCGGGGGTGATGAAAAACTGTTTTTT; CDR3: CASSRTRGGGDEKLFF
size: once; J: TRBJ2-7; V: TRBV27; D: .; length: 23; DNA: TGTGCCAGCAGTTTATTTAAGACAGAGACGCCCTTCATGGATGGAAAAAGCTCCTACGAGCAGTACTTC; CDR3: CASSLFKTETPFMDGKSSYEQYF
size: .; J: TRBJ2-1; V: TRBV15; D: .; length: 14; DNA: TGTGCCACCAGCAGGAGCCCCAGGGGCGATGAGCAGTTCTTC; CDR3: CATSRSPRGDEQFF
size: .; J: TRBJ2-6; V: TRBV15; D: TRBD2; length: 17; DNA: TGTGCCACCAGCAGGTCGGGAGGGCCTCGTGGGGCCAACGTCCTGACTTTC; CDR3: CATSRSGGPRGANVLTF
size: .; J: TRBJ2-3; V: TRBV10-3; D: TRBD2; length: 17; DNA: TGTGCCATCAGTGAGCCAGGGGCGGGGGGCCCAACAGATACGCAGTATTTT; CDR3: CAISEPGAGGPTDTQYF
size: .; J: TRBJ1-1; V: TRBV6-1; D: .; length: 12; DNA: TGTGCCAGCAACCAGGGGAACACTGAAGCTTTCTTT; CDR3: CASNQGNTEAFF
size: .; J: TRBJ1-1; V: TRBV18; D: .; length: 15; DNA: TGTGCCAGCTCACCACCTGGGGCTATGAACACTGAAGCTTTCTTT; CDR3: CASSPPGAMNTEAFF
size: .; J: TRBJ1-3; V: TRBV7-9; D: TRBD1; length: 15; DNA: TGTGCCAGCAACCCGGGACAGGGAGCTGGAAACACCATATATTTT; CDR3: CASNPGQGAGNTIYF
size: .; J: TRBJ2-5; V: TRBV6-9; D: TRBD2; length: 14; DNA: TGTGCCAGCAGACTAGCGGGAGAGGGAGAGACCCAGTACTTC; CDR3: CASRLAGEGETQYF
size: .; J: TRBJ2-7; V: TRBV27; D: .; length: 13; DNA: TGTGCCAGCAGCAGGACTCGTTATGACGAGCAGTACTTC; CDR3: CASSRTRYDEQYF
size: .; J: TRBJ1-2; V: TRBV5-1; D: .; length: 14; DNA: TGCGCCAGCAGCTTGGAAAGAGGGAGGTATGGCTACACCTTC; CDR3: CASSLERGRYGYTF
size: .; J: TRBJ2-7; V: TRBV27; D: .; length: 15; DNA: TGTGCCAGCAGTTTCACCGGGACTCAGTCCTACGAGCAGTACTTC; CDR3: CASSFTGTQSYEQYF
size: .; J: TRBJ1-3; V: TRBV5-1; D: .; length: 14; DNA: TGCGCCAGCAGCCTCGGGGGCGAGGGAAACACCATATATTTT; CDR3: CASSLGGEGNTIYF
size: .; J: TRBJ1-2; V: TRBV5-5; D: .; length: 11; DNA: TGTGCCAGCAGCTTGGATACTGGCTACACCTTC; CDR3: CASSLDTGYTF
size: .; J: TRBJ1-2; V: TRBV7-9; D: TRBD1; length: 16; DNA: TGTGCCAGCAGCTTAGCTTTGGGGGGACAGAGCTATGGCTACACCTTC; CDR3: CASSLALGGQSYGYTF
size: .; J: TRBJ2-4; V: TRBV5-4; D: TRBD2; length: 16; DNA: TGTGCCAGCAGCAGAACTAGCGAAGGAGCCAAAAACATTCAGTACTTC; CDR3: CASSRTSEGAKNIQYF
size: once; J: TRBJ2-5; V: TRBV9; D: .; length: 13; DNA: TGTGCCAGCAGCGCTGACCCCAGGAAGACCCAGTACTTC; CDR3: CASSADPRKTQYF
size: .; J: TRBJ2-1; V: TRBV5-4; D: .; length: 16; DNA: TGTGCCAGCAGCTTGGATGTCGGGAGCTCCTACAATGAGCAGTTCTTC; CDR3: CASSLDVGSSYNEQFF
size: few; J: TRBJ1-4; V: TRBV2; D: .; length: 12; DNA: TGTGCCAGTACAGGATTTGGTGAAAAACTGTTTTTT; CDR3: CASTGFGEKLFF
size: .; J: TRBJ1-1; V: TRBV5-4; D: TRBD1; length: 12; DNA: TGTGCCAGCAGCACCCCAGGGGGAGTAGCTTTCTTT; CDR3: CASSTPGGVAFF
size: once; J: TRBJ2-3; V: TRBV4-2; D: .; length: 12; DNA: TGTGCCAGCAGGCAGGACCGGGGCACGCAGTATTTT; CDR3: CASRQDRGTQYF
size: .; J: TRBJ2-7; V: TRBV10-3; D: .; length: 11; DNA: TGTGCCATCAGTGAGTCCCACGAGCAGTACTTC; CDR3: CAISESHEQYF